These T cell receptor beta chains were read from a single sample in a study of blood T cell repertoires in COVID-19. Measured with immunoSEQ multiplex PCR; TCRdb has only the in-frame clones, and not every one. This table holds around 140,000 clones, about 89% found once. The sequencing input was peripheral blood. These receptors came from a woman in her 70s with COVID-19, enrolled during active disease. The CDR3 runs from the conserved cysteine through the conserved F or W. A D gene is named only where the DNA matches it firmly. Size is omitted from some rows. Given values are once, few, many or a class for expanded clones.

v_gene	d_gene	abundance	j_gene	CDR3nt	CDR3aa
TRBV7-7	.	.	TRBJ2-6	TGTGCCAGCAGCTTGGGGACAGGGGCCAACGTCCTGACTTTC	CASSLGTGANVLTF
TRBV28	TRBD2	.	TRBJ2-1	TGTGCCAGCACCCTAGCGGGGGGCTACAATGAGCAGTTCTTC	CASTLAGGYNEQFF
TRBV30	.	.	TRBJ1-6	TGTGCCTGGAGTGTTGAACAGTATAATTCACCCCTCCACTTT	CAWSVEQYNSPLHF
TRBV29-1	TRBD1	.	TRBJ1-2	TGCAGCGCTGAGACAGGGTATGGCTACACCTTC	CSAETGYGYTF
TRBV9	TRBD1	.	TRBJ1-2	TGTGCCAGCAGCGTCCGGGACAGGGGTAGGTATGGCTACACCTTC	CASSVRDRGRYGYTF
TRBV7-3	.	.	TRBJ2-7	TGTGCCAGCAGCTTAATAGCCGCACCCCCCTACGAGCAGTACTTC	CASSLIAAPPYEQYF
TRBV5-1	.	.	TRBJ2-1	TGCGCCAGCACCCCCACTAGCAGCTACAATGAGCAGTTCTTC	CASTPTSSYNEQFF
TRBV6-1	.	.	TRBJ1-2	TGTGCCAGCAGTGAAGCGCCCGGACAGCATGGCTACACCTTC	CASSEAPGQHGYTF
TRBV10-1	.	.	TRBJ1-3	TGCGCCAGCAGCCGAGGTTCCGCTGGAAACACCATATATTTT	CASSRGSAGNTIYF
TRBV7-8	TRBD1	.	TRBJ2-7	TGTGCCAGCAGCTTGAACAGGGGGAACGAGCAGTACTTC	CASSLNRGNEQYF
TRBV19	.	.	TRBJ1-5	TGTGCCAGTAGTACCGGGAATCAGCCCCAGCATTTT	CASSTGNQPQHF
TRBV3-1/TRBV3-2	TRBD1	.	TRBJ2-5	TGTGCCAGCAGCCCCACCTTGGGACAGGGGCGGGAGACCCAGTACTTC	CASSPTLGQGRETQYF
TRBV3-1/TRBV3-2	TRBD1	.	TRBJ2-1	TGTGCCAGCAGCCCAACCGGGACAGGGGGCTGGGATGAGCAGTTCTTC	CASSPTGTGGWDEQFF
TRBV28	TRBD1	.	TRBJ1-4	TGTGCCAGCAGTACCTCCCAACAACGACAGGGCCTGTTTTTT	CASSTSQQRQGLFF
TRBV6-5	.	once	TRBJ1-2	TGTGCCACCACACGAACTAACTATGGCTACACCTTC	CATTRTNYGYTF
TRBV11-2	.	.	TRBJ2-7	TGTGCCAGCAGCTTAGCCCGTTCCGGGACTTACGACTACGAGCAGTACTTC	CASSLARSGTYDYEQYF
TRBV10-2	TRBD1	once	TRBJ2-1	TGCGCCACCCTGACAGGGAATGAGCAGTTCTTC	CATLTGNEQFF
TRBV5-4	TRBD2	.	TRBJ2-2	TGTGCCAGCAGCTTGGCGCGGGGGAGGGTCGGGGAGCTGTTTTTT	CASSLARGRVGELFF
TRBV27	.	.	TRBJ2-3	TGTGCCAGCAGTTTGAGGGTGGGGGGGGCCAGCACAGATACGCAGTATTTT	CASSLRVGGASTDTQYF
TRBV18	.	.	TRBJ2-3	TGTGCCAGCTCACAGCTCTCAGTGGGGGCGAGCACAGATACGCAGTATTTT	CASSQLSVGASTDTQYF
TRBV7-2	.	.	TRBJ2-7	TGTGCCAGCAGCTTAGGTCGTTCCTACGAGCAGTACTTC	CASSLGRSYEQYF
TRBV30	TRBD2	.	TRBJ2-2	TGTGCCTGGAGTCCCCGGACTAGCGGGATTAACACCGGGGAGCTGTTTTTT	CAWSPRTSGINTGELFF
TRBV3-1/TRBV3-2	.	.	TRBJ1-2	TGTGCCAGCAGCCGAATGGGCAGCTATGGCTACACCTTC	CASSRMGSYGYTF
TRBV5-5	.	.	TRBJ2-3	TGTGCCAGCAGTCACCCGGGGACTAGCACAGATACGCAGTATTTT	CASSHPGTSTDTQYF
TRBV7-2	.	.	TRBJ1-3	TGTGCCAGCAGCCCCAGGGGATCTGGAAACACCATATATTTT	CASSPRGSGNTIYF
TRBV18	TRBD1	.	TRBJ1-5	TGTGCCAGCTCACCAGGGCAGGGGGTAGGTCAGCCCCAGCATTTT	CASSPGQGVGQPQHF
TRBV7-6	TRBD2	.	TRBJ2-5	TGTGCCAGCAGCTTAGCGATTCCAGCGGGGGGGCTGGAGACCCAGTACTTC	CASSLAIPAGGLETQYF
TRBV2	TRBD1	.	TRBJ1-1	TGTGCCAGCACCCTACAGGGGGCGAACACTGAAGCTTTCTTT	CASTLQGANTEAFF
TRBV2	.	.	TRBJ2-5	TGTGCCAGCAGTGAAGTTGTCAACCAAGAGACCCAGTACTTC	CASSEVVNQETQYF
TRBV6-1	TRBD2	once	TRBJ2-1	TGTGCCAGCAGTGAACGGCTAGCGGGCCAGGCATGGGAGCAGTTCTTC	CASSERLAGQAWEQFF